The rows below give T cell receptor beta chains drawn from one sample of a study of cytomegalovirus exposure and HLA in healthy donors. Profiled with immunoSEQ multiplex PCR; TCRdb holds only in-frame clones, not every one. The profile shows about 210,000 clones, about four fifths of them singletons. Sequencing was performed on PBMCs. The receptors come from a woman in her forties or fifties in good health and CMV-seropositive. Each CDR3 is given with its conserved first and last residue.

CATREGQETQYF	TRBV18
CASSPRGGSSYNEQFF	TRBV18
CASTKQGSLLTNYGYTF	TRBV7-9
CASSRPGTESEKLFF	TRBV4-1
CASSLGGGRRNEQFF	TRBV5-4
CASSEDQAGYEQYF	TRBV6-5
CASTSQGTGELFF	TRBV11-2
CASSKRGGQEPYEQYF	TRBV7-2
CASSYSGLAGYEQYF	TRBV6-6
CASSWTGTEAFF	TRBV5-1
CASSYQGAAEAFF	TRBV7-2
CASSEAGSPLHF	TRBV2
CASSQGGGTANSPLHF	TRBV4-1
CASSILREAYEQYF	TRBV5-1
CASSVGGGESPLHF	TRBV9
CASRANDRGQGYTF	TRBV6-1
CASTVGSGLTEAFF	TRBV5-1